Listed here are 7 T cell receptor beta chains from one sample, sequenced in a study of cytomegalovirus exposure and HLA in healthy donors. The repertoire was sequenced with immunoSEQ multiplex PCR; TCRdb's copy has only in-frame clones and lacks some. Among some 140,000 clones, 89% were seen once, and the ten largest hold approximately 9.2%. What was sequenced was PBMCs. These receptors all stem from a woman aged 18-30 years in good health and CMV-seropositive.

The chain combines TRBV25-1 with TRBJ2-7; the D gene is possibly TRBD1 (6 bases). V was clipped by 3 bases and J by 2 bases, with 17 bases between them. This CDR3 is built from 16 residues. Germline V gene lookup returns CDR1 MGHDK and CDR2 SYGVNS. CDR3 DNA: TGTGCCAGCAGTGATTTCCAACAGGGTTCCGCCTACGAGCAGTACTTC. Protein: CASSDFQQGSAYEQYF.

The chain couples TRBV7-6 to TRBJ2-1, with a weak D call TRBD2 (5 bases). Germline V lookup: CDR1 SGHVS, CDR2 FNYEAQ. The CDR3 is 11 amino acids. V gave up 5 bases and J gave up 10 bases, with 9 bases separating them. The CDR3 DNA reads as TGTGCCAGCAGCGTTAGCGTGGAGCAGTTCTTC. Amino acids: CASSVSVEQFF. The full variable domain, its missing parts supplied by reference TRBV7-6 and TRBJ2-1, is GAGVSQSPRYKVTKRGQDVALRCDPISGHVSLYWYRQALGQGPEFLTYFNYEAQQDKSGLPNDRFSAERPEGSISTLTIQRTEQRDSAMYRCASSVSVEQFFGPGTRLTVL.

The chain joins TRBV14 to TRBJ1-6; unclear D gene. With 5 bases removed from V and 0 bases from J, the gap between germline ends came to 14 bases. Germline V gene lookup returns CDR1 SGHDN and CDR2 FVKESK. There are 17 residues in the CDR3. The CDR3 DNA is TGTGCCAGCAGCAGGAATTGGGAGAGCTCCTATAATTCACCCCTCCACTTT. The encoded protein is CASSRNWESSYNSPLHF.

This clone appeared a single time. The chain is built from TRBV6-1 and TRBJ2-3; 12 nucleotides match TRBD2. Germline CDR1 and CDR2: MNHNS and SASEGT. V lost 2 bases to trimming and J lost 6 bases; unmatched junction nucleotides: 9. The CDR3 is 17 amino acids. The CDR3 coding sequence is TGTGCCAGCAGTGAAACCCGACTAGCGGGGGAGGGTGATACGCAGTATTTT. Translation gives CASSETRLAGEGDTQYF.

The gene calls are TRBV5-6 and TRBJ1-6; 7 bases line up with TRBD1. This CDR3 has 16 amino acids. Germline V CDR1 and CDR2: SGHDT, YYEEEE. Trimming cost V 3 bases and J 6 bases; bases outside gene matches: 9. The CDR3 DNA reads TGTGCCAGCAGCTGGGGGTTCCCAGGGGGTAATTCACCCCTCCACTTT. Translation gives CASSWGFPGGNSPLHF.

This rearrangement joins TRBV7-7 to TRBJ2-5; possibly TRBD2 for D (7 bases). Per germline, CDR1 SSHAT and CDR2 FNYEAQ (reference sequence). V dropped 4 bases and J dropped 6 bases, with 18 bases sitting between them. The CDR3 extends over 15 amino acids. The CDR3 bases are TGTGCCAGCAGCTCTACACAAGGGGGGGCGCAGACCCAGTACTTC. Translated: CASSSTQGGAQTQYF.

The chain joins TRBV4-1 to TRBJ1-1; TRBD1 matches 8 bases. CDR1 and CDR2 (germline): MGHRA, YSYEKL. The CDR3 length is 16 residues. The V and J ends lost 3 bases and 0 bases, in that order; junction bases with no gene match: 6. The CDR3, as DNA: TGCGCCAGCAGCCACGACAGGGGCTCCATGAACACTGAAGCTTTCTTT. Its protein product is CASSHDRGSMNTEAFF.